The 7 T cell receptor beta chains reported below all come from one sample, sequenced in a study of blood T cell repertoires in COVID-19. Only in-frame clones appear in the TCRdb table, and some are missing; sequencing was by immunoSEQ multiplex PCR. This table has roughly 120,000 clones, more than 80% appearing once. Sequenced material: peripheral blood. The receptors were sampled from a woman between 40 and 50 years old with acute or convalescent COVID-19.

The chain combines TRBV6-5 with TRBJ1-4, with D unclear. Per germline, CDR1 MNHEY and CDR2 SVGAGI. V lost 4 bases, J lost 8 bases, and 5 bases lay in between. CDR3 length: 11 amino acids. CDR3 nucleotides: TGTGCCAGCAGTTTCAGGGAAAAACTGTTTTTT. Translation: CASSFREKLFF.

This clone was observed a single time. The rearrangement uses TRBV3-1 (or the pseudogene TRBV3-2) and TRBJ2-1; possible D gene TRBD1, 6 bases. Germline V gives CDR1 LGHDT, CDR2 YNNKEL (reference sequence). V lost 4 bases and J 9 bases, leaving 16 bases between the germline ends. CDR3 length: 14 residues. The CDR3 DNA reads as TGTGCCAGCAGCCCTCTTTTCAGGGGTGGTGAGCAGTTCTTC. It encodes CASSPLFRGGEQFF.

The genes are TRBV5-6 and TRBJ2-7; no clear D. V was trimmed by 3 bases and J by 6 bases, leaving 7 bases between them. Germline V gene sequence: CDR1 SGHDT, CDR2 YYEEEE. The CDR3 length is 11 residues. The chain's CDR3 is CASSYSSEQYF. CDR3 DNA sequence: TGTGCCAGCAGCTATAGCTCCGAGCAGTACTTC.

This sequence joins TRBV19 and TRBJ2-1; maybe TRBD2 (5 bases). CDR1 LNHDA and CDR2 SQIVND come from the germline V gene (reference sequence). Trimming shortened V by 5 bases and J by 0 bases, and 17 bases separated the two germline ends. The CDR3 is 17 residues long. The CDR3: CASSLSSGVRSYNEQFF. The CDR3 region has the DNA TGTGCCAGTAGTCTCTCCTCCGGGGTCCGCTCCTACAATGAGCAGTTCTTC. Drawing the rest from reference TRBV19 and TRBJ2-1, the complete variable domain is DGGITQSPKYLFRKEGQNVTLSCEQNLNHDAMYWYRQDPGQGLRLIYYSQIVNDFQKGDIAEGYSVSREKKESFPLTVTSAQKNPTAFYLCASSLSSGVRSYNEQFFGPGTRLTVL.

The V call is TRBV5-8, the J call TRBJ2-5; TRBD2 matches 8 bases. The junction had 10 bases not matched to a gene; V was cut back by 1 base and J by 5 bases. This CDR3 has 16 residues. Germline-derived CDR1 and CDR2 are SGHTS and YDEGEE. The DNA of the CDR3 is TGTGCCAGCAGCTTGTGGGGGACTAGTCGGGGTGAGACCCAGTACTTC. This sequence encodes CASSLWGTSRGETQYF. The whole variable domain, filled in from reference TRBV5-8 and TRBJ2-5, reads EAGVTQSPTHLIKTRGQQATLRCSPISGHTSVYWYQQALGLGLQFLLWYDEGEERNRGNFPPRFSGRQFPNYSSELNVNALELEDSALYLCASSLWGTSRGETQYFGPGTRLLVL.

In DNA, the CDR3 is TGCGCCAGCACCCAGGGGCCAGCCTACAATGAGCAGTTCTTC. This gives the protein CASTQGPAYNEQFF. This chain links TRBV5-1 with TRBJ2-1, with D possibly being TRBD1 (6 bases). Germline values: CDR1 SGHRS, CDR2 YFSETQ. The CDR3 runs to 14 residues. With 6 bases removed from V and 2 bases from J, the gap between germline ends came to 12 bases.

This clone has just one count. CDR3 amino acids: CASSGTTETQYF. The CDR3 DNA sequence: TGTGCCAGCAGCGGTACTACGGAGACGCAGTATTTT. The V gene is TRBV9, the J gene TRBJ2-3; unclear D gene. Germline CDR1 SGDLS, CDR2 YYNGEE. The CDR3 totals 12 residues. The V end lost 3 bases, the J end lost 9 bases, and 11 bases lay between the germline ends.